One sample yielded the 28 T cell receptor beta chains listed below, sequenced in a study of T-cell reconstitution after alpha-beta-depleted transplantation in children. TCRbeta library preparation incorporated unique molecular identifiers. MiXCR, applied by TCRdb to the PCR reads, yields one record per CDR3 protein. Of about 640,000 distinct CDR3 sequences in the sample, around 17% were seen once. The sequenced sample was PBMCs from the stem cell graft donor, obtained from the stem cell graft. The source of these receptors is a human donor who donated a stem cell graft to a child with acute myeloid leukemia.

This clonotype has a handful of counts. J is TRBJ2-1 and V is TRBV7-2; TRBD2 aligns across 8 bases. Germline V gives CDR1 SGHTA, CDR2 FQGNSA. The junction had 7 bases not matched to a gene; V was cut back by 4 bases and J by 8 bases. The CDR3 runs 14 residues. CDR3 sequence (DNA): TGTGCCAGCAGCTCTGAGCGGGGGTACCATGAGCAGTTCTTC. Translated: CASSSERGYHEQFF.

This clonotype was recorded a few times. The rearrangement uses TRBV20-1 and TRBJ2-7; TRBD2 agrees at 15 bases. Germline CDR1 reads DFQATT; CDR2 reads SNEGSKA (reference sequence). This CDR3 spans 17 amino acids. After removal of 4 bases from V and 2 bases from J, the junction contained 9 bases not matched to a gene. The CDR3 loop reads CSATGLAGGQVPYEQYV. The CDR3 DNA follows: TGCAGTGCTACTGGACTAGCGGGGGGGCAGGTCCCCTACGAGCAGTACGTC.

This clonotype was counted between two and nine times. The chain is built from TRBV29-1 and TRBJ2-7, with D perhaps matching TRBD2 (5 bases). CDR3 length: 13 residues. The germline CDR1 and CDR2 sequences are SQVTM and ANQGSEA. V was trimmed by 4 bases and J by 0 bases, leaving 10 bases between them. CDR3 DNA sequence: TGCAGCGTTGTCCCGGGATCCTCCTACGAGCAGTACTTC. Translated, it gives CSVVPGSSYEQYF.

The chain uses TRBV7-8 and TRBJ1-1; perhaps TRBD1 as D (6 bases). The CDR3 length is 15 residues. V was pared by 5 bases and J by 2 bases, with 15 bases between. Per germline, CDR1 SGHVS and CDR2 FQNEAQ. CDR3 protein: CASSPRRGDNTEAFF. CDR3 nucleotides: TGTGCCAGCAGCCCCCGGAGGGGGGATAACACTGAAGCTTTCTTT.

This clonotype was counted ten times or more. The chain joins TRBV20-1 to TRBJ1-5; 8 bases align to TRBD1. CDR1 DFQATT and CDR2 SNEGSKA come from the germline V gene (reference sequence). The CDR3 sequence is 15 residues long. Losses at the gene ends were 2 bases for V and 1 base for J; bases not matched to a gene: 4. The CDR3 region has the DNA TGCAGTGCTAGACCCAACAGGGGGAGCAATCAGCCCCAGCATTTT. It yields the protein CSARPNRGSNQPQHF.

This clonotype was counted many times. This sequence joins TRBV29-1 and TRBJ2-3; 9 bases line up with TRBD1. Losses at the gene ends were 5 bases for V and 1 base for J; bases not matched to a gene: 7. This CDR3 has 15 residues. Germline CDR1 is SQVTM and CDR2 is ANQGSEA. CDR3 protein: CSVIMTGGRTDTQYF. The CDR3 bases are TGCAGCGTTATAATGACAGGGGGACGCACAGATACGCAGTATTTT.

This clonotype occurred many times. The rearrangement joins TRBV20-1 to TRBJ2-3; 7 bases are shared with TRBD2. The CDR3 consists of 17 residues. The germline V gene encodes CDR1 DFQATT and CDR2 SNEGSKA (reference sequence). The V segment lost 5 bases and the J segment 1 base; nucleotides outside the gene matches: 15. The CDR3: CSAPHELANRGTDTQYF. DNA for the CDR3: TGCAGTGCTCCACATGAACTAGCGAATCGGGGCACAGATACGCAGTATTTT.

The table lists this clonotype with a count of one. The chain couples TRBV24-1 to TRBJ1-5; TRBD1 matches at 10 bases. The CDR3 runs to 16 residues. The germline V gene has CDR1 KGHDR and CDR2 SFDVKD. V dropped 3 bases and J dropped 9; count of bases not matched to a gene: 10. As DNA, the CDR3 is TGTGCCACCAGTGATCCGCGGACAGGGGGGCATGGGCCCCAGCATTTT. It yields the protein CATSDPRTGGHGPQHF.

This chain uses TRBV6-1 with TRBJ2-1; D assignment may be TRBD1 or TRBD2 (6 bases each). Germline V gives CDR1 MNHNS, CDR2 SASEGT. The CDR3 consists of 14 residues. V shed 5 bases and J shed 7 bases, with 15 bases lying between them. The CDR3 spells CASSMVGGRNEQFF. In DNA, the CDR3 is TGTGCCAGCAGTATGGTGGGGGGCCGGAATGAGCAGTTCTTC.

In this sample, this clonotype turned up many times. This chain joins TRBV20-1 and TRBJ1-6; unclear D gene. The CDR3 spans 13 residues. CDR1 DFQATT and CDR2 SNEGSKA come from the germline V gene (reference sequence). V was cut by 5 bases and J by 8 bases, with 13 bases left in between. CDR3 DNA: TGCAGTGCTTCTCTGGGTTTAGATTCACCCCTCCACTTT. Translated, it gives CSASLGLDSPLHF.

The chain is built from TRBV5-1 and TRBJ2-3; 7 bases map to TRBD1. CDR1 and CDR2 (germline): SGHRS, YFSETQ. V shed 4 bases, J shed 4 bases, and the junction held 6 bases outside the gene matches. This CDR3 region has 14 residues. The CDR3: CASSPGQTPDTQYF. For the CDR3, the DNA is TGCGCCAGCAGCCCGGGACAGACCCCAGATACGCAGTATTTT.

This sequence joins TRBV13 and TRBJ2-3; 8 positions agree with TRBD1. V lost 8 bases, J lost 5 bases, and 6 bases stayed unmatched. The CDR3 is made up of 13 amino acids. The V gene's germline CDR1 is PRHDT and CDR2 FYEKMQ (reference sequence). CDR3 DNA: TGTGCCAGCGCAGGGGGCAGGGGAGATACGCAGTATTTT. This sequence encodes CASAGGRGDTQYF.

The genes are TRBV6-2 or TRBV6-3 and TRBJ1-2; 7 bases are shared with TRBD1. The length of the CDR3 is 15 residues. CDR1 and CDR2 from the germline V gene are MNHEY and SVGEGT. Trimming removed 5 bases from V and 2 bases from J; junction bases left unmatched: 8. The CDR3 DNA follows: TGTGCCAGCAGTCTATCCGGGACAGACAACTATGGCTACACCTTC. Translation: CASSLSGTDNYGYTF.

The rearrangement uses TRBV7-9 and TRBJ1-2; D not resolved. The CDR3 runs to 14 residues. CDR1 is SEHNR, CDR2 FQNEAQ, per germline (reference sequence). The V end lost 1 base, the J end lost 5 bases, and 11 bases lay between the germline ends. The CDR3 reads CASSLGPGGYGYTF. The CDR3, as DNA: TGTGCCAGCAGCTTAGGTCCCGGAGGATATGGCTACACCTTC.

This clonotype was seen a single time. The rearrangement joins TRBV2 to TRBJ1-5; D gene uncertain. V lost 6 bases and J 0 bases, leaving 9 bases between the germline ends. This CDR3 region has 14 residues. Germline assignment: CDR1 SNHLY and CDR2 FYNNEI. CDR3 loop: CASSVEYSNQPQHF. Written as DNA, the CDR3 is TGTGCCAGCAGCGTCGAATATAGCAATCAGCCCCAGCATTTT.

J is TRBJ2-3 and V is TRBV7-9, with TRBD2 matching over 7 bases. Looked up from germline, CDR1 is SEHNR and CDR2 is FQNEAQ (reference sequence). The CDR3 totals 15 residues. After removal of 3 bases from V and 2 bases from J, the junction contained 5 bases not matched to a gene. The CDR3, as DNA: TGTGCCAGCAGCTTGGCGGGGGTCCCCACAGATACGCAGTATTTT. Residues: CASSLAGVPTDTQYF.

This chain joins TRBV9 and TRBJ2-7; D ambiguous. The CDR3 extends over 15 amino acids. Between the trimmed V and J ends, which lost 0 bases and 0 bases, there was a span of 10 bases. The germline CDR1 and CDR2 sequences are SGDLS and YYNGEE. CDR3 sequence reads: CASSVADSPSYEQYF. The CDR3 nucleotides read TGTGCCAGCAGCGTAGCCGACTCCCCCTCCTACGAGCAGTACTTC.

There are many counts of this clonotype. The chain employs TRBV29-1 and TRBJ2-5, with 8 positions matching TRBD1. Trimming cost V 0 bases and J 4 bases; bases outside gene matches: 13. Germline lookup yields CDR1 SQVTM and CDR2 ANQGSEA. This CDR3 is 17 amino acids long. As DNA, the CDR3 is TGCAGCGTTGAAGATGGTCGTAGGACAGGGCAGCCAGAGACCCAGTACTTC. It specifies CSVEDGRRTGQPETQYF.

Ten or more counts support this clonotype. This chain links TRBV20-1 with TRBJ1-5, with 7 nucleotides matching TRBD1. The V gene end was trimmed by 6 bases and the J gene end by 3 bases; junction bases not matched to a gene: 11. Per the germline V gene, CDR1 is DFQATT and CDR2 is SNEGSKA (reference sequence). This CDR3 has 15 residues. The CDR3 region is CSASSLDRVNQPQHF. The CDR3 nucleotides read TGCAGTGCCAGCTCCCTTGACAGGGTCAATCAGCCCCAGCATTTT.

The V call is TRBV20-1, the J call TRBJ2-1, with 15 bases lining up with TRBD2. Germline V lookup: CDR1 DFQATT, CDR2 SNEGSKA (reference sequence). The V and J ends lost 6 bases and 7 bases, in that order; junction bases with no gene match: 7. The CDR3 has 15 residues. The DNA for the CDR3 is TGCAGTGCCGGCCTAGGACTAGCGGGGGGGAATGAGCAGTTCTTC. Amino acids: CSAGLGLAGGNEQFF.

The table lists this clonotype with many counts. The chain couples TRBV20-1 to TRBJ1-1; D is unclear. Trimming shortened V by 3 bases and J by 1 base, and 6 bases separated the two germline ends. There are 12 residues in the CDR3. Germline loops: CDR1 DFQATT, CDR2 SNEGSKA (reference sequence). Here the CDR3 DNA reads TGCAGTGCTAGGAAAACGAACACTGAAGCTTTCTTT. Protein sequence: CSARKTNTEAFF.

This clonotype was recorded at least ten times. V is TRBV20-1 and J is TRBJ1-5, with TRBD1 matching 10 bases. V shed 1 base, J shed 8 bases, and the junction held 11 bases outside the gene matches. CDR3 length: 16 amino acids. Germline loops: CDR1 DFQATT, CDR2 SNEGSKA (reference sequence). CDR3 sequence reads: CSARGWGQGFEEPQHF. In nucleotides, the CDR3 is TGCAGTGCTAGAGGGTGGGGACAGGGGTTCGAGGAGCCCCAGCATTTT.

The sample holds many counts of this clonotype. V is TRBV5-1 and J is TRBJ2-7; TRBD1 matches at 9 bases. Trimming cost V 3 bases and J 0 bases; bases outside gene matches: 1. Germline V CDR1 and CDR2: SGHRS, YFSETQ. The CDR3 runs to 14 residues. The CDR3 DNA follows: TGCGCCAGCAGCTGGGGACAGGGCTCCTACGAGCAGTACTTC. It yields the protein CASSWGQGSYEQYF.

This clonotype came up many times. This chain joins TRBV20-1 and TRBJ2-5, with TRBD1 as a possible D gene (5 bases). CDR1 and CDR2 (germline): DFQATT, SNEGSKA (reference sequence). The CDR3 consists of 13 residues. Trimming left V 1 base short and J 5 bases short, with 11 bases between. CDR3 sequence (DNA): TGCAGTGCTAGAGGCAGGGTTGGCGAGACCCAGTACTTC. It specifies CSARGRVGETQYF.

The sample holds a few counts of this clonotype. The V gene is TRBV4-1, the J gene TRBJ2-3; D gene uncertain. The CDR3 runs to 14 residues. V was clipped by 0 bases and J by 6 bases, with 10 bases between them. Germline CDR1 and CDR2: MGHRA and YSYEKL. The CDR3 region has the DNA TGCGCCAGCAGCCAAGATGGCGGAAGCGATACGCAGTATTTT. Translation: CASSQDGGSDTQYF.

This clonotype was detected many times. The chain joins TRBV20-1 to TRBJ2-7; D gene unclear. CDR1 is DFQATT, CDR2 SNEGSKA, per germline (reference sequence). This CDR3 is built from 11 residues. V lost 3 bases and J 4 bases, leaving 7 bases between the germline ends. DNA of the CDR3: TGCAGTGCTAGGATCGATTACGAGCAGTACGTC. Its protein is CSARIDYEQYV.

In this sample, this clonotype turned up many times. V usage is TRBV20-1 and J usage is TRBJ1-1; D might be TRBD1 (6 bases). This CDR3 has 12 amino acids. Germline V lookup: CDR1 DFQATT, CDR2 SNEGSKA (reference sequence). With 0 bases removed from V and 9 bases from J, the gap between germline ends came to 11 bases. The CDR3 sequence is CSAREGGQQAFF. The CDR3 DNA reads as TGCAGTGCTAGAGAAGGAGGACAGCAAGCTTTCTTT.

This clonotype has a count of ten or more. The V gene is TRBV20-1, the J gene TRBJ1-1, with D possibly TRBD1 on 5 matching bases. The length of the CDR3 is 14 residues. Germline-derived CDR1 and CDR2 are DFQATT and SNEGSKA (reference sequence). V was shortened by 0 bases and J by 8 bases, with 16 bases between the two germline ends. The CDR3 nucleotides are TGCAGTGCTAGAGATGGGGCTTACGAAGAGGAAGCTTTCTTT. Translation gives CSARDGAYEEEAFF.